This is a list of T cell receptor beta chains from one sample in a study of cytomegalovirus exposure and HLA in healthy donors. TCRdb's copy holds only in-frame clones and misses some; the assay was immunoSEQ multiplex PCR. The repertoire holds 150,000 or so clones, with 75% to 90% as singletons. The sequenced sample was PBMCs. The receptor source for this set is a woman between 18 and 30 years old in good health and CMV-seronegative. Both conserved end residues are part of each CDR3. Each record gives: CDR3 length, V gene, J gene, CDR3 protein.

length: 15
V: TRBV18
J: TRBJ2-1
CDR3: CASSPTSGGANEQFF

length: 14
V: TRBV13
J: TRBJ2-7
CDR3: CASSSGQGWYEQYF

length: 18
V: TRBV29-1
J: TRBJ2-7
CDR3: CSVEDGGPKTGGIYEQYF

length: 14
V: TRBV29-1
J: TRBJ2-1
CDR3: CSVGGTGPPGEQFF

length: 15
V: TRBV19
J: NA
CDR3: CASSWASGPTYEQYF

length: 14
V: TRBV27
J: TRBJ2-7
CDR3: CASSLRDTSYEQYF

length: 15
V: TRBV14
J: TRBJ2-5
CDR3: CASSQFRDRGRTQYF

length: 14
V: TRBV4-1
J: TRBJ1-4
CDR3: CASSQGQGTEKLFF

length: 13
V: TRBV6-1
J: TRBJ1-2
CDR3: CASSVGTDYGYTF

length: 15
V: TRBV5-1
J: TRBJ1-3
CDR3: CASSSTGGSGNTIYF

length: 16
V: TRBV1
J: TRBJ2-7
CDR3: CTSSQLRLAGLYEQYF

length: 13
V: TRBV10-3
J: TRBJ1-1
CDR3: CAAHREEGTEAFF

length: 19
V: TRBV16
J: TRBJ1-4
CDR3: CASSHRDRGRKPLSEKLFF

length: 16
V: TRBV9
J: TRBJ2-4
CDR3: CASSPQLGSQGNIQYF

length: 17
V: TRBV10-3
J: TRBJ1-2
CDR3: CAISESRGTDRSYGYTF

length: 15
V: TRBV6-5
J: TRBJ1-5
CDR3: CASSTGTGVPQPQHF

length: 13
V: TRBV5-1
J: TRBJ1-3
CDR3: CASSTTRGNTIYF

length: 18
V: TRBV4-1
J: TRBJ2-2
CDR3: CASSQSGLAGPNTGELFF

length: 15
V: TRBV7-2
J: TRBJ2-7
CDR3: CASSRSSGGAYEQYF

length: 15
V: TRBV5-6
J: TRBJ2-1
CDR3: CASSLALIRGIEQFF

length: 15
V: TRBV11-3
J: TRBJ2-3
CDR3: CASSLVGTSPDTQYF

length: 19
V: TRBV4-1
J: TRBJ2-6
CDR3: CASSHIGLADVSGANVLTF